Listed below are T cell receptor beta chains from one sample, sequenced in a study of cytomegalovirus exposure and HLA in healthy donors. Measured with immunoSEQ multiplex PCR; TCRdb has only the in-frame clones, and not every one. The sample lists roughly 72,000 clones, 74% occurring once. The sequenced sample consisted of PBMCs. The receptors come from a human donor in good health. Both conserved end residues are part of each CDR3. A D gene is named only where the DNA matches it firmly. Clone sizes are given selectively: once, few, many, or a class where the clone is expanded.

v_call	j_call	d_call	clone_size	cdr3_nt	cdr3_aa
TRBV29-1	TRBJ1-1	.	.	TGCAGCGTTGTCAAAAAGTTGGCGGCAAATGAAGCTTTCTTT	CSVVKKLAANEAFF
TRBV27	TRBJ2-3	.	.	TGTGCCAGCAGTTTATCTCTAGCGCTTTCCACAGATACGCAGTATTTT	CASSLSLALSTDTQYF
TRBV6-5	TRBJ1-1	.	few	TGTGCCAGCAGTTTTCAAAGGGGGACTGAAGCTTTCTTT	CASSFQRGTEAFF
TRBV5-1	TRBJ2-1	TRBD2	.	TGCGCCAGCAGCGGCCAGCGGGAGGGCTACAATGAGCAGTTCTTC	CASSGQREGYNEQFF
TRBV10-3	TRBJ1-1	.	.	TGTGCCATCAGTGAGGGCCCCATGAACACTGAAGCTTTCTTT	CAISEGPMNTEAFF
TRBV7-8	TRBJ2-5	.	.	TGTGCCAGCAGCAAGTCAGGGTCTGAGACCCAGTACTTC	CASSKSGSETQYF
TRBV2	TRBJ2-1	.	.	TGTGCCAGCAGTGAGTTAGCAGCAGCCAACTACAATGAGCAGTTCTTC	CASSELAAANYNEQFF
TRBV10-3	TRBJ2-3	TRBD1	.	TGTGCCACCCAGGGGACAGGGGAGCCAGATACGCAGTATTTT	CATQGTGEPDTQYF
TRBV30	TRBJ2-7	TRBD2	once	TGTGCCTGGAGTTCTAGCGGTCCCTACGAGCAGTACTTC	CAWSSSGPYEQYF
TRBV10-1	TRBJ2-1	TRBD2	.	TGCGCCAGCAGTAGGACTAGCGGGAACAATGAGCAGTTCTTC	CASSRTSGNNEQFF
TRBV2	TRBJ1-2	TRBD1	.	TGTGCCAGCACCAGGACAGGAGCTAACTATGGCTACACCTTC	CASTRTGANYGYTF
TRBV28	TRBJ2-1	TRBD2	few	TGTGCCAGCAGTTCGGGACTAGCGGGAGCATACCGCACTTGGTTCTTC	CASSSGLAGAYRTWFF
TRBV6-5	TRBJ2-1	TRBD1	.	TGTGCCAGCAGATACGACAGGGCTGGGGAGCAGTTCTTC	CASRYDRAGEQFF
TRBV5-8	TRBJ2-3	.	.	TGTGCCAGCAGCTTGGAAGGCAGGCCCACAGATACGCAGTATTTT	CASSLEGRPTDTQYF
TRBV23-1	TRBJ2-6	.	.	TGCGCCAGCAGTCCATCGCCTGCGGCCGGGGCCAACGTCCTGACTTTC	CASSPSPAAGANVLTF
TRBV11-1	TRBJ2-1	TRBD1	few	TGTGCCAGCAGCTTAGTGGGACAGGAGGGGTTCTTC	CASSLVGQEGFF
TRBV30	TRBJ1-2	.	.	TGTGCCGCCGAGGGAAACTATGGCTACACCTTC	CAAEGNYGYTF
TRBV7-9	TRBJ2-1	.	.	TGTGCCAGCAGCTTAGACGAGTACAATGAGCAGTTCTTC	CASSLDEYNEQFF
TRBV9	TRBJ2-1	TRBD2	few	TGTGCCAGCAGCGCTAGCGGGTTTAATGAGCAGTTCTTC	CASSASGFNEQFF
TRBV15	TRBJ1-1	.	.	TGTGCCACCAGCAAAGGGTCGGGGACTGAAGCTTTCTTT	CATSKGSGTEAFF
TRBV30	TRBJ2-1	TRBD2	.	TGTGCCTGTTTCGGACTAGCGGGATCTCGAGAGCAGTTCTTC	CACFGLAGSREQFF
TRBV18	TRBJ2-7	TRBD1	.	TGTGCCAGCTCAAGCGGACAGGGCCGAGCTTACGAGCAGTACTTC	CASSSGQGRAYEQYF
TRBV27	TRBJ2-7	.	.	TGTGCCAGCAGTTTATTAGGGGGAACCTCCTACGAGCAGTACTTC	CASSLLGGTSYEQYF
TRBV9	TRBJ2-7	.	.	TGTGCCAGCAGCTCTACGGATGACTACTACGAGCAGTACTTC	CASSSTDDYYEQYF